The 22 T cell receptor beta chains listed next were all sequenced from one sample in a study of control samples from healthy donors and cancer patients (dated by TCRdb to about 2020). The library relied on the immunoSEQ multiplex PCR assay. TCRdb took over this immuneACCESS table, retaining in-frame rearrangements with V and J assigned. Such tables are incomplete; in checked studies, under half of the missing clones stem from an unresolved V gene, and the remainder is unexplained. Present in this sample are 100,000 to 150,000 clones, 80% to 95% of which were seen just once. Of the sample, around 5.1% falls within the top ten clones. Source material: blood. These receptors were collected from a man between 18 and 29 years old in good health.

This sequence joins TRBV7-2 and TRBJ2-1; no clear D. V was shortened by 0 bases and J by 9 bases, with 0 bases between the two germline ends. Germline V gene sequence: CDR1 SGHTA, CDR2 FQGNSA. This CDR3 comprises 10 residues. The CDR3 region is CASSLAEQFF. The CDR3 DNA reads TGTGCCAGCAGCTTAGCTGAGCAGTTCTTC.

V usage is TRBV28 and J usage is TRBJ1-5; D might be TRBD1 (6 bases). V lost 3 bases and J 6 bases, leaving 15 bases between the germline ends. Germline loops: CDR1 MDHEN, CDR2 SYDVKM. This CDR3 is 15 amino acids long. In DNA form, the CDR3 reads TGTGCCAGCAGTTTCATACTACAGGGTTTTCAGCCCCAGCATTTT. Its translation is CASSFILQGFQPQHF. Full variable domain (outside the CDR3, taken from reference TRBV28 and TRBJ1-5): DVKVTQSSRYLVKRTGEKVFLECVQDMDHENMFWYRQDPGLGLRLIYFSYDVKMKEKGDIPEGYSVSREKKERFSLILESASTNQTSMYLCASSFILQGFQPQHFGDGTRLSIL.

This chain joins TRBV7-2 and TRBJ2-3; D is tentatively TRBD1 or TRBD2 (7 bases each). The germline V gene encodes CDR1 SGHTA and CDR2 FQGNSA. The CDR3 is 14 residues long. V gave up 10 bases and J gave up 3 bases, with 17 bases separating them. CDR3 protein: CATKPGGGTDTQYF. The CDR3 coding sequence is TGTGCCACCAAACCAGGGGGGGGGACAGATACGCAGTATTTT.

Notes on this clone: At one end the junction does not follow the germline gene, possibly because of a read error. The CDR3 sequence: CASNLGTSTDTQYF. The CDR3 coding sequence is TGCGCCAGCAACTTGGGGACTAGCACAGATACGCAGTATTTT. This chain links TRBV5-1 with TRBJ2-3; TRBD2 is a possible D gene (6 bases). CDR1 and CDR2 from the germline V gene are SGHRS and YFSETQ. CDR3 length: 14 residues.

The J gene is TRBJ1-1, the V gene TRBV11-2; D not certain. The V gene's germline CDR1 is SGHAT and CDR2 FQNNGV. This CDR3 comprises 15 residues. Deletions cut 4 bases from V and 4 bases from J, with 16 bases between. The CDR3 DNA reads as TGTGCCAGCAGCTCTAACCTCATTTTGGGCACTGAAGCTTTCTTT. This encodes CASSSNLILGTEAFF.

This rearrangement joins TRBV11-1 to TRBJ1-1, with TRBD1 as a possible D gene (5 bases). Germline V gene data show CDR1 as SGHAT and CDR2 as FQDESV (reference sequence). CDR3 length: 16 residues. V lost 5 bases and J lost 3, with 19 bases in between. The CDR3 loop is CASSPAVFDSDTEAFF. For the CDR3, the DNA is TGTGCCAGCAGCCCCGCTGTGTTTGACAGTGACACTGAAGCTTTCTTT.

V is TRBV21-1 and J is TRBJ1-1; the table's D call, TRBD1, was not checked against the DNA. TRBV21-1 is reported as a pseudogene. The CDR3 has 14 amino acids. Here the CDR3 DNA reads TGTGCCAGCAGCAAAATTCGAAGGGGAACTGAAGCTTTCTTT. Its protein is CASSKIRRGTEAFF.

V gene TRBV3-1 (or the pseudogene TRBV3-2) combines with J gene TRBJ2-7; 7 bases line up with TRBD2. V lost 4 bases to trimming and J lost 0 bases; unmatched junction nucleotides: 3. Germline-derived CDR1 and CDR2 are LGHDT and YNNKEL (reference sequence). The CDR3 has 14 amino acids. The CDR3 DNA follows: TGTGCCAGCAGCCTCTCTAGCGGCTCCTACGAGCAGTACTTC. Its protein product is CASSLSSGSYEQYF.

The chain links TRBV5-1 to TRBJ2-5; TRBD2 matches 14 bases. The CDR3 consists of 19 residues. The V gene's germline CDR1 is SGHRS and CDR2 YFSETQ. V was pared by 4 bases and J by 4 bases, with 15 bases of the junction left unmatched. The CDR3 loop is CASSLGLAGGPGEAETQYF. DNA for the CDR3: TGCGCCAGCAGCCTAGGACTAGCGGGGGGCCCGGGCGAAGCAGAGACCCAGTACTTC.

CDR3 loop: CASSQETAYGYTF. For the CDR3, the DNA is TGCGCCAGCAGCCAAGAGACAGCCTATGGCTACACCTTC. This chain links TRBV4-1 with TRBJ1-2; D may be TRBD1 (5 bases). The CDR3 runs to 13 residues. Germline V gene sequence: CDR1 MGHRA, CDR2 YSYEKL. Trimming took 0 bases from V and 4 from J, leaving 6 bases between them.

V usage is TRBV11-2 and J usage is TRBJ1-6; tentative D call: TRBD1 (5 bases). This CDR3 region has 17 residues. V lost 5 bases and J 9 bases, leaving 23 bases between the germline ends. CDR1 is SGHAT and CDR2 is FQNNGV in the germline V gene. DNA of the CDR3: TGTGCCAGCAGCCCAACGCTGGGGGAAATGTCTCGTTCACCCCTCCACTTT. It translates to CASSPTLGEMSRSPLHF. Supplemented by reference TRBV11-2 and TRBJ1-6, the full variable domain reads EAGVAQSPRYKIIEKRQSVAFWCNPISGHATLYWYQQILGQGPKLLIQFQNNGVVDDSQLPKDRFSAERLKGVDSTLKIQPAKLEDSAVYLCASSPTLGEMSRSPLHFGNGTRLTVT.

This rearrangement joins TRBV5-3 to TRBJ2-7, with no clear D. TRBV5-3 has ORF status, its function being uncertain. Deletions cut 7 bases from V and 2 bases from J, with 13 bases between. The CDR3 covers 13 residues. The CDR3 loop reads CARLLNGTYEQYF. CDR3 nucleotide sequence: TGTGCCAGACTCCTAAATGGGACCTACGAGCAGTACTTC.

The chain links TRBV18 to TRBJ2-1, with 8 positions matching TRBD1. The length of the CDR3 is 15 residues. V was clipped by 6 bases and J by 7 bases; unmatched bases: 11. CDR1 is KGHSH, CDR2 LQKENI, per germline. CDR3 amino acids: CASSLATGAWNEQFF. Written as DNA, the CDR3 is TGTGCCAGCTCGCTAGCGACAGGGGCTTGGAATGAGCAGTTCTTC.

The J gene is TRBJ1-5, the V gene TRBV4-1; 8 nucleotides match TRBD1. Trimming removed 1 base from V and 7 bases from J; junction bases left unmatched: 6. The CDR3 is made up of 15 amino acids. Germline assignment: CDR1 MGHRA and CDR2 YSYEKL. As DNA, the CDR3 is TGCGCCAGCAGCCAAGGGACAGGGTTACAACAGCCCCAGCATTTT. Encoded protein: CASSQGTGLQQPQHF.

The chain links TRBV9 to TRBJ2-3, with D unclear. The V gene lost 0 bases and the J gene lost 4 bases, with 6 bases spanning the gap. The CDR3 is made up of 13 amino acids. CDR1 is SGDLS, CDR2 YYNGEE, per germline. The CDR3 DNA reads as TGTGCCAGCAGCGTAGCAGCCTCAGATACGCAGTATTTT. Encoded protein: CASSVAASDTQYF.

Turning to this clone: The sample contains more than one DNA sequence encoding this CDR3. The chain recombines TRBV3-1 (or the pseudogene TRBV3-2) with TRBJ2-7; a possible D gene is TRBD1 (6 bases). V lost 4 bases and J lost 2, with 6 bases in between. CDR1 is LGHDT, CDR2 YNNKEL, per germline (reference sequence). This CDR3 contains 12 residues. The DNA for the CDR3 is TGTGCCAGCAGCCGGGACACCTACGAGCAGTACTTC. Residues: CASSRDTYEQYF.

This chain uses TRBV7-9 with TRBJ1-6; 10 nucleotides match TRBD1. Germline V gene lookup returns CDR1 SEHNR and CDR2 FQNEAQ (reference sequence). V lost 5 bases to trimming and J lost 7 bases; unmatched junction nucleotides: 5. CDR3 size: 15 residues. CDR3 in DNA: TGTGCCAGCAGCCTAGGGACAGGGGAAAATTCACCCCTCCACTTT. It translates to CASSLGTGENSPLHF.

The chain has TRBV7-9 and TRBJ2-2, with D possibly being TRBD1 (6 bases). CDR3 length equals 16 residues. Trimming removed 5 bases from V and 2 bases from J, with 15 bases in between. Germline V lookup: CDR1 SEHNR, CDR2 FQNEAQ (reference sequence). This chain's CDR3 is CASSTIRGLNTGELFF. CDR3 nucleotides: TGTGCCAGCAGCACCATCAGGGGCCTCAACACCGGGGAGCTGTTTTTT.

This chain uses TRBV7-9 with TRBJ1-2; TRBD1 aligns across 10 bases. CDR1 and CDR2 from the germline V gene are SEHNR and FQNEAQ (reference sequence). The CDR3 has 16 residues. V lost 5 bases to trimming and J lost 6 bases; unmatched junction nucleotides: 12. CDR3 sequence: CASSPGTGAMKDGYTF. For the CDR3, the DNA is TGTGCCAGCAGCCCCGGGACAGGGGCGATGAAGGATGGCTACACCTTC.

The CDR3 DNA sequence: TGTGCCAGCAGTGAAATGGGGGGGGACAGTGAAGCTTTCTTT. Translation gives CASSEMGGDSEAFF. This rearrangement joins TRBV25-1 to TRBJ1-1; TRBD1 matches at 7 bases. Unmatched junction bases numbered 7, after V lost 2 bases and J lost 7 bases. Germline CDR1 MGHDK, CDR2 SYGVNS. The CDR3 is 14 amino acids. Full variable domain (rest looked up from reference TRBV25-1 and TRBJ1-1): EADIYQTPRYLVIGTGKKITLECSQTMGHDKMYWYQQDPGMELHLIHYSYGVNSTEKGDLSSESTVSRIRTEHFPLTLESARPSHTSQYLCASSEMGGDSEAFFGQGTRLTVV.

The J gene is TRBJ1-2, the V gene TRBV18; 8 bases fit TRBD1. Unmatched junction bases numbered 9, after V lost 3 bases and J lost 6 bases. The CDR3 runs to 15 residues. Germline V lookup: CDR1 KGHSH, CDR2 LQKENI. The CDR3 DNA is TGTGCCAGCTCACCCTCTACTCAGGGGGCACATGGCTACACCTTC. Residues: CASSPSTQGAHGYTF.

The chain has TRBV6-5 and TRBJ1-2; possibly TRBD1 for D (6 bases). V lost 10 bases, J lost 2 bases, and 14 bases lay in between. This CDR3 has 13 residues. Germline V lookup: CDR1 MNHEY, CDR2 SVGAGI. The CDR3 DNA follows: TGTGCCACCCTACGGGACACCAACTATGGCTACACCTTC. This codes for CATLRDTNYGYTF.